The 15 T cell receptor beta chains below were found in one sample sequenced in a study of technical replicates of blood from several donors. The repertoire was sequenced with immunoSEQ multiplex PCR; TCRdb's copy has only in-frame clones and lacks some. The profile shows 84,000 or so clones, around 94% of them singletons. Source material: T cells isolated from PBMCs. The source of these receptors is a human donor in good health.

A single count supports this clone. CDR3 bases: TGTGCCAGCAGCCCGGGACAGCCCCAAGAGACCCAGTACTTC. Protein product: CASSPGQPQETQYF. The gene calls are TRBV7-8 and TRBJ2-5; 7 positions agree with TRBD1. V was pared by 5 bases and J by 1 base, with 4 bases of the junction left unmatched. Germline V CDR1 and CDR2: SGHVS, FQNEAQ. The CDR3 loop spans 14 amino acids.

The gene calls are TRBV11-2 and TRBJ1-1; 8 bases agree with TRBD1. The V gene end was trimmed by 5 bases and the J gene end by 5 bases; junction bases not matched to a gene: 4. Germline loops: CDR1 SGHAT, CDR2 FQNNGV. CDR3 length: 13 residues. Here the CDR3 reads CASSVGQVTEAFF. Here the CDR3 DNA reads TGTGCCAGCAGCGTGGGACAGGTTACTGAAGCTTTCTTT.

The J gene is TRBJ2-1, the V gene TRBV5-1, with D possibly matching TRBD1 (6 bases). Germline assignment: CDR1 SGHRS and CDR2 YFSETQ. V lost 3 bases to trimming and J lost 8 bases, with 12 bases between them. The CDR3 contains 13 residues. The CDR3 region is CASSSRDMYEQFF. CDR3 bases: TGCGCCAGCAGCTCCCGGGACATGTATGAGCAGTTCTTC.

This chain joins TRBV2 and TRBJ1-1; D unclear. V dropped 4 bases and J dropped 0 bases, with 6 bases sitting between them. This CDR3 region has 13 residues. Germline CDR1 reads SNHLY; CDR2 reads FYNNEI. CDR3 in DNA: TGTGCCAGCAGTGTACAGCTGAACACTGAAGCTTTCTTT. Protein: CASSVQLNTEAFF.

The chain uses TRBV19 and TRBJ2-1, with 10 bases that match TRBD1. Germline V gene sequence: CDR1 LNHDA, CDR2 SQIVND (reference sequence). CDR3 length equals 17 residues. The V gene end was trimmed by 5 bases and the J gene end by 8 bases; junction bases not matched to a gene: 15. The CDR3 nucleotides are TGTGCCAGTAGTTCTTCCTCTTGGACAGGGGGAAGGGATGAGCAGTTCTTC. Its protein product is CASSSSSWTGGRDEQFF.

The chain links TRBV18 to TRBJ1-5; D possibly corresponds to TRBD1 (5 bases). With 3 bases removed from V and 0 bases from J, the gap between germline ends came to 9 bases. The germline V gene encodes CDR1 KGHSH and CDR2 LQKENI. The CDR3 consists of 15 residues. CDR3 loop: CASSPRGDSNQPQHF. The CDR3 nucleotides read TGTGCCAGCTCACCTCGGGGGGATAGCAATCAGCCCCAGCATTTT.

In this sample, this clone turned up a few times. CDR3 DNA: TGTGCCAGCAGTGAAATCAGGACAGGCTTGAACACTGAAGCTTTCTTT. This translates into CASSEIRTGLNTEAFF. The rearrangement uses TRBV6-1 and TRBJ1-1; 7 bases match TRBD1. The junction had 6 bases not matched to a gene; V was cut back by 2 bases and J by 0 bases. The CDR3 loop spans 16 amino acids. Germline V CDR1 and CDR2: MNHNS, SASEGT.

The genes are TRBV5-1 and TRBJ2-7; 8 bases align to TRBD2. CDR3 length equals 15 residues. Germline V gene sequence: CDR1 SGHRS, CDR2 YFSETQ. V was pared by 0 bases and J by 2 bases, with 4 bases of the junction left unmatched. CDR3 protein: CASSLAGLGTYEQYF. The CDR3 DNA sequence: TGCGCCAGCAGCTTGGCGGGACTAGGCACCTACGAGCAGTACTTC.

The chain recombines TRBV5-4 with TRBJ2-7, with D maybe TRBD2 (5 bases). Germline V gene lookup returns CDR1 SGHNT and CDR2 YYREEE (reference sequence). The CDR3 covers 13 residues. V lost 7 bases, J lost 2 bases, and 13 bases lay in between. CDR3 in amino acids: CASGAGIPYEQYF. The DNA for the CDR3 is TGTGCCAGCGGAGCCGGGATCCCCTACGAGCAGTACTTC. Together with reference TRBV5-4 and TRBJ2-7, the CDR3 gives the full variable domain: ETGVTQSPTHLIKTRGQQVTLRCSSQSGHNTVSWYQQALGQGPQFIFQYYREEENGRGNFPPRFSGLQFPNYSSELNVNALELDDSALYLCASGAGIPYEQYFGPGTRLTVT.

The chain couples TRBV7-9 to TRBJ1-1; 8 bases match TRBD1. The CDR3 is 14 amino acids. After removal of 5 bases from V and 3 bases from J, the junction contained 5 bases not matched to a gene. Looked up from germline, CDR1 is SEHNR and CDR2 is FQNEAQ (reference sequence). CDR3 sequence reads: CASSTRQGYTEAFF. As DNA, the CDR3 is TGTGCCAGCAGCACCCGACAGGGGTACACTGAAGCTTTCTTT.

The chain has TRBV5-1 and TRBJ2-7, with TRBD2 as a possible D gene (6 bases). The CDR3 spans 18 residues. Germline CDR1 and CDR2: SGHRS and YFSETQ. V gave up 1 base and J gave up 3 bases, with 23 bases separating them. CDR3 region: CASSLRGRGLAKNYEQYF. The CDR3 bases are TGCGCCAGCAGCTTGAGAGGTAGGGGTCTAGCGAAAAACTACGAGCAGTACTTC.

This clone was found once. The CDR3 protein is CASSWGTDSYEQYF. CDR3 DNA: TGTGCCAGCAGCTGGGGGACAGACTCCTACGAGCAGTACTTC. V and J are TRBV11-3 and TRBJ2-7; TRBD1 matches at 7 bases. This CDR3 spans 14 amino acids. Germline V gene lookup returns CDR1 SGHNT and CDR2 YENEEA. V trimming: 4 bases; J trimming: 0 bases; junction bases outside the gene matches: 3. Full variable domain (missing parts from reference TRBV11-3 and TRBJ2-7): EAGVVQSPRYKIIEKKQPVAFWCNPISGHNTLYWYLQNLGQGPELLIRYENEEAVDDSQLPKDRFSAERLKGVDSTLKIQPAELGDSAVYLCASSWGTDSYEQYFGPGTRLTVT.

V is TRBV11-2 and J is TRBJ2-7, with 9 bases fitting TRBD1. The CDR3 is 17 amino acids. Germline V lookup: CDR1 SGHAT, CDR2 FQNNGV. The V and J ends lost 6 bases and 2 bases, in that order; junction bases with no gene match: 14. The CDR3, as DNA: TGTGCCAGCAGATCCACGCCATACAGACAGGGGGCCTACGAGCAGTACTTC. Translation gives CASRSTPYRQGAYEQYF.

V gene TRBV6-5 combines with J gene TRBJ2-1; 7 bases agree with TRBD2. The CDR3 loop spans 15 amino acids. V gave up 2 bases and J gave up 4 bases; unmatched junction bases: 5. Germline CDR1 reads MNHEY; CDR2 reads SVGAGI. The CDR3 region is CASSYGAGEYNEQFF. The CDR3 DNA reads as TGTGCCAGCAGTTACGGCGCGGGAGAATACAATGAGCAGTTCTTC.

The genes are TRBV18 and TRBJ1-3; D is unclear. V was cut by 2 bases and J by 0 bases, with 11 bases left in between. CDR3 length equals 16 residues. The germline gives CDR1 KGHSH, CDR2 LQKENI. As DNA, the CDR3 is TGTGCCAGCTCACCAGCGCTGCCAAGCTCTGGAAACACCATATATTTT. Encoded protein: CASSPALPSSGNTIYF.